This T cell receptor beta chain was sequenced for a study of blood T cell repertoires in COVID-19. Study as a whole: Sources were T cells, B-cell-depleted T cells, or PBMCs; the material itself was cDNA or gDNA.

Individuals aged about 18 to 100 years were recruited from roughly 22 US areas. Of note for this clone: An end of the junction differs from the germline gene, which may be a read error.

Method: immunoSEQ multiplex PCR; TCRdb's copy keeps in-frame clones and lacks some. The sample includes hundreds of thousands of clones, more than 75% of them seen just once. Germline CDR1 and CDR2: LGHDT and YNNKEL (reference sequence). The CDR3 covers 13 residues. The rearrangement uses TRBV3-1 (or the pseudogene TRBV3-2) and TRBJ2-3; possibly TRBD2 for D (6 bases). Material: PBMCs or T cells enriched from blood (not recorded which). The sequence was obtained from a man between 35 and 55 years old who had recovered from COVID-19. CDR3 DNA: TGTGCCAGCAGCCAAGGGACGGGAGATCTCAGTGGTTTT. The encoded protein is CASSQGTGDLSGF.